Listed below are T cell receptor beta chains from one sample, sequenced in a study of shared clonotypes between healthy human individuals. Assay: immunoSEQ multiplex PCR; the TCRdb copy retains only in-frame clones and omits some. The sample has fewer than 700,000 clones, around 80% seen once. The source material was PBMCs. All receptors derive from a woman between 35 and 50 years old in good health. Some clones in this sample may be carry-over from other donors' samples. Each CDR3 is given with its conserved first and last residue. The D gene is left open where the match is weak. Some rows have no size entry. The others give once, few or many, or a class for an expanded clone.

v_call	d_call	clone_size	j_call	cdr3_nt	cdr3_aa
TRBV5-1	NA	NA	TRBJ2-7	TGCGCCAGCAGCTTAAATCGCGAGCAGTACTTC	CASSLNREQYF
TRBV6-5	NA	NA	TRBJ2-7	TGTGCCAGCATCCAGTGGGCACCCTACGAGCAGTACTTC	CASIQWAPYEQYF
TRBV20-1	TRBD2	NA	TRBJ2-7	TGCAGTGCAGAGCGGGACTACGAGCAGTACTTC	CSAERDYEQYF
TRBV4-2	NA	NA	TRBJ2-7	TGTGCCAGCAGCCAGTCCAGGGAGCAGTACTTC	CASSQSREQYF
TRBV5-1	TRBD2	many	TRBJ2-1	TGCGCCAGCGGGCCGGGACTAGCGACAAATGAGCAGTTCTTC	CASGPGLATNEQFF
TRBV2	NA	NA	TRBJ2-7	TGTGCCAGCAGTGAAAGCCTAGCCTCGGACGAGCAGTACTTC	CASSESLASDEQYF
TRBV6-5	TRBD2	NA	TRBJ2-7	TGTGCCAGCAGGCCCCTAGCGGGAGGGCCCGCGCAGTACTTC	CASRPLAGGPAQYF
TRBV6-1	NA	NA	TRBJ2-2	TGTGCCAGCAGTGCGAAGAACACCGGGGAGCTGTTTTTT	CASSAKNTGELFF
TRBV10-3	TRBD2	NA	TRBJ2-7	TGTGCCATCAGTGAGCTAGCGGGACGCTCCTACGAGCAGTACTTC	CAISELAGRSYEQYF
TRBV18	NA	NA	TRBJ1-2	TGTGCCAGCTCACCCGCAGGGACCTATGGCTACACCTTC	CASSPAGTYGYTF
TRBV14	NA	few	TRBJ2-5	TGTGCCAGCAGCCAAAGGTCCGGGTTTTTAGAGACCCAGTACTTC	CASSQRSGFLETQYF
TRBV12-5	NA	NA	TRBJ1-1	TGTGCTAGTGGTTTGTCATTACAAAGAGGGACCGCTGAAGCTTTCTTT	CASGLSLQRGTAEAFF
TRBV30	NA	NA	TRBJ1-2	TGTGCCTGGAGTAAAATGGGGGCCAGACCTGGTGGCTACACCTTC	CAWSKMGARPGGYTF
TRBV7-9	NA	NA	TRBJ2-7	TGTGCCAGCAGCTTGTCTAGACAGGTCTACGAGCAGTACTTC	CASSLSRQVYEQYF
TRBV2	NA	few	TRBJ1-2	TGTGCCAGCAGTGAGTCCGGGAACTATGGCTACACCTTC	CASSESGNYGYTF
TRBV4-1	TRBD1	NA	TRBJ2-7	TGCGCCAGCAGCCGACACCCGGGACAGGGGGGATACGAGCAGTACTTC	CASSRHPGQGGYEQYF
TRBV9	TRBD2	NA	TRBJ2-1	TGTGCCAGCAGCGTCGGACTAGCCGACTACAATGAGCAGTTCTTC	CASSVGLADYNEQFF
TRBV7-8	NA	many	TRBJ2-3	TGTGCCAGCAGCTTGAGTGGTCGGGATACGCAGTATTTT	CASSLSGRDTQYF
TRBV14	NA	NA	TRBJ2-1	TGTGCCAGCAGCCAAGCGCGTGGGAGGATACTGGACAATGAGCAGTTCTTC	CASSQARGRILDNEQFF
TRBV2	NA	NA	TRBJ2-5	TGTGCCAGCAGTGAAACAGAGACCCAGTACTTC	CASSETETQYF
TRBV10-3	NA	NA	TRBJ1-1	TGTGCCATCAGTGACCAAACGGAGGGCAACACTGAAGCTTTCTTT	CAISDQTEGNTEAFF
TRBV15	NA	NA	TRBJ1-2	TGTGCCACCAGCAGAGATACGGGAGGGAACTATGGCTACACCTTC	CATSRDTGGNYGYTF
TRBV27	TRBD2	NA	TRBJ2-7	TGTGCCAGCAGACGGACTAGAGGACACTACGAGCAGTACTTC	CASRRTRGHYEQYF
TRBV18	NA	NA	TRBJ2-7	TGTGCCAGCTCACCACCGGCAGGGGTCTACGAGCAGTACTTC	CASSPPAGVYEQYF
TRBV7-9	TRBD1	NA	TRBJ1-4	TGTGCCAGCAGCTTTGACCGGGACAGGGGGCGGTTTGAAAAACTGTTTTTT	CASSFDRDRGRFEKLFF
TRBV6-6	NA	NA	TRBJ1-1	TGTGCCAGCAGTCTAGCGACAGGCAACACTGAAGCTTTCTTT	CASSLATGNTEAFF
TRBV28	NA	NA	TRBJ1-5	TGTGCCAGCAGTCTTCAAGACAATCAGCCCCAGCATTTT	CASSLQDNQPQHF
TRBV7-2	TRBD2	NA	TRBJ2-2	TGTGCCAGCAGCTTACTAGCGGCGAACACCGGGGAGCTGTTTTTT	CASSLLAANTGELFF
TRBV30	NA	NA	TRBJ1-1	TGTGCCTGGTGGAGGCCTTCCACTGAAGCTTTCTTT	CAWWRPSTEAFF
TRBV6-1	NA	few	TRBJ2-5	TGTGCCAGCAACCTAGACAGAGGAGAGACCCAGTACTTC	CASNLDRGETQYF
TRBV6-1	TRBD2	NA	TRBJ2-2	TGTGCCAGCAGTGAACGTGCGGGAGGCATCCTCGCGAACACCGGGGAGCTGTTTTTT	CASSERAGGILANTGELFF
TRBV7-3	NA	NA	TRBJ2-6	TGTGCCAGCAGCTTAACAGGGTCTGGGGCCAACGTCCTGACTTTC	CASSLTGSGANVLTF
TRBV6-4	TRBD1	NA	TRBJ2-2	TGTGCCAGCAGTGTGACGACAGGGGGCTTTGACGGGGAGCTGTTTTTT	CASSVTTGGFDGELFF
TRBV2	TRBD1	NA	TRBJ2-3	TGTGCCAGCAGTAAGGACAGGGCGAGCACAGATACGCAGTATTTT	CASSKDRASTDTQYF
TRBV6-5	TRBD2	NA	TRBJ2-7	TGTGCCTCCGGGACTAGCGGCTACGAGCAGTACTTC	CASGTSGYEQYF
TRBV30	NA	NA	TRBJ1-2	TGTGCCTGGGGGGGGACCTTCGGCTACACCTTC	CAWGGTFGYTF
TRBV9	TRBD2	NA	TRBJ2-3	TGTGCCAGCAGGGGCAGAGCGGGAAGCACAGATACGCAGTATTTT	CASRGRAGSTDTQYF
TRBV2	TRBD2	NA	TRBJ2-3	TGTGCCAGCGATAGCGGGAGGTCAGATACGCAGTATTTT	CASDSGRSDTQYF
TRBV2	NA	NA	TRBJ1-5	TGTGCCAGCAGGTGGGAAGCCAATCAGCCCCAGCATTTT	CASRWEANQPQHF
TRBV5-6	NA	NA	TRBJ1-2	TGTGCCAGCAGCTTGAAGGAACAGAACTATGGCTACACCTTC	CASSLKEQNYGYTF
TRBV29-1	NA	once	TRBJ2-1	TGCAGCGTTGACAGGTTCTCCTACAATGAGCAGTTCTTC	CSVDRFSYNEQFF
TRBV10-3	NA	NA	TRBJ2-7	TGTGCCATCAGTGAATATCGGCAAGAGCAGTACTTC	CAISEYRQEQYF
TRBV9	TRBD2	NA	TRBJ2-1	TGTGCCAGCAGCGTTGGGACCTCCGGGACTAGCGGATTCAATGAGCAGTTCTTC	CASSVGTSGTSGFNEQFF
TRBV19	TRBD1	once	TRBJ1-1	TGTGCCAGTAGTATGGACAGGGGAGGTGGCACTGAAGCTTTCTTT	CASSMDRGGGTEAFF
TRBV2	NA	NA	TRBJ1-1	TGTGCCAGCCGAGGACAGCTGAACACTGAAGCTTTCTTT	CASRGQLNTEAFF
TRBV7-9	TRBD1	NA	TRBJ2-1	TGTGCCAGCAGCCAGGGTCAGGGGGCCTACAATGAGCAGTTCTTC	CASSQGQGAYNEQFF
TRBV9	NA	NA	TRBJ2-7	TGTGCCAGCAGCCCCAACCCTGGAGCAACCTACGAGCAGTACTTC	CASSPNPGATYEQYF